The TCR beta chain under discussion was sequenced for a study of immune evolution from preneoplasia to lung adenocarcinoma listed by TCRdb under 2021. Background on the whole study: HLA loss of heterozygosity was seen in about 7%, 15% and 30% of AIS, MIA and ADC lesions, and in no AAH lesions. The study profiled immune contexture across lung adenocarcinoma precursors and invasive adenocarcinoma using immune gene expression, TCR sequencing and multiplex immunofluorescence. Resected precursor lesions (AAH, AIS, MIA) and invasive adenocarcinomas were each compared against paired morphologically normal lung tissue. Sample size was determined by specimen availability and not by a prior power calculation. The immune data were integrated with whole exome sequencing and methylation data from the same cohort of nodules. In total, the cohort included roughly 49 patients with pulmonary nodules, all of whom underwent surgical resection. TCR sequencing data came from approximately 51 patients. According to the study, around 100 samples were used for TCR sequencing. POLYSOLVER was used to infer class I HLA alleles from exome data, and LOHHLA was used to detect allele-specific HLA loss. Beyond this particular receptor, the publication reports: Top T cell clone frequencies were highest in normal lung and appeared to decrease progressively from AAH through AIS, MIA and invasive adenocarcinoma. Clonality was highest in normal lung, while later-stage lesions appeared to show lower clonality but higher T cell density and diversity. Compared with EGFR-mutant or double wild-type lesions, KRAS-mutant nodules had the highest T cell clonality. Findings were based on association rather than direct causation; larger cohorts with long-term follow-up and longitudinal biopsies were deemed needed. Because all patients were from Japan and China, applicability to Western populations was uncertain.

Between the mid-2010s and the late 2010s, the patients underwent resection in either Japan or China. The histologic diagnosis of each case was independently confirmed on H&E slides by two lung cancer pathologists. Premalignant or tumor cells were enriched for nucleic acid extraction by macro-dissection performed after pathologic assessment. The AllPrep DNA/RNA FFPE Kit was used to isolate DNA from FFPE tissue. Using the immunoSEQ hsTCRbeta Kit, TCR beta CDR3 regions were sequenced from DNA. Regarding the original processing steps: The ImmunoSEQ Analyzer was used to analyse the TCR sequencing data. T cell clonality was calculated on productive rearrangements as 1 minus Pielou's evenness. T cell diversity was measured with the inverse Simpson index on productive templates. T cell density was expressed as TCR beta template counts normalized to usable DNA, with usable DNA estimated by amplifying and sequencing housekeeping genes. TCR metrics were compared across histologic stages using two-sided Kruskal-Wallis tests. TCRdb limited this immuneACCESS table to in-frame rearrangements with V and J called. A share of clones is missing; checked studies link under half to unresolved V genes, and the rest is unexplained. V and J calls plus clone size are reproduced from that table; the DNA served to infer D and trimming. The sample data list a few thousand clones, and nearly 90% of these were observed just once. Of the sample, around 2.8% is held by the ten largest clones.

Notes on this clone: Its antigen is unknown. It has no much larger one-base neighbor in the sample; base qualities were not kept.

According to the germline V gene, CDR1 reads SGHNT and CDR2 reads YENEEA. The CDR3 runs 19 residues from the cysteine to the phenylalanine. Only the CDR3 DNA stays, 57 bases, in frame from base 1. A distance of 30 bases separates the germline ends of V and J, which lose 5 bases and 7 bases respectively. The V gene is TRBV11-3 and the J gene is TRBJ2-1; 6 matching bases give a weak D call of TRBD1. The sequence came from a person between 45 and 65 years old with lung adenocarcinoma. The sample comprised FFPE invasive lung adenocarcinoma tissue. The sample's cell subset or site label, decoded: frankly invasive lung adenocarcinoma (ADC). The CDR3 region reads CASSLARDNNITHRNEQFF. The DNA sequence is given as TGTGCCAGCAGCCTAGCACGGGACAATAACATAACACACAGGAATGAGCAGTTCTTC.